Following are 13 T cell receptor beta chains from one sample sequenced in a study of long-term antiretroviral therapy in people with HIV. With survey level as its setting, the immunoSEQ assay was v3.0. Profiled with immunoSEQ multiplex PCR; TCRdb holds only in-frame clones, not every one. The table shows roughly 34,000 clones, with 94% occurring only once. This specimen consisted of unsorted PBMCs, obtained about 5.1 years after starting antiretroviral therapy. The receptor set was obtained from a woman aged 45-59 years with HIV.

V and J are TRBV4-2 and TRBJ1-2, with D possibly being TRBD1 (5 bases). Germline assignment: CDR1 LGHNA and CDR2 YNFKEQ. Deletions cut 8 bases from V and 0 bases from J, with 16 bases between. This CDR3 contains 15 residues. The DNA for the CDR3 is TGTGCCAGCCGGTATACAGTGACAGCTAACTATGGCTACACCTTC. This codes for CASRYTVTANYGYTF.

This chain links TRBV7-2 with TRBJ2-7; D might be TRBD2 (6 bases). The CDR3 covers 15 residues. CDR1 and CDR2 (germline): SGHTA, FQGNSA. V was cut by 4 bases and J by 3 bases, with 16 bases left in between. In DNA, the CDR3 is TGTGCCAGCAGCTCCTACCGACTAGAAGGCTACGAGCAGTACTTC. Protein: CASSSYRLEGYEQYF.

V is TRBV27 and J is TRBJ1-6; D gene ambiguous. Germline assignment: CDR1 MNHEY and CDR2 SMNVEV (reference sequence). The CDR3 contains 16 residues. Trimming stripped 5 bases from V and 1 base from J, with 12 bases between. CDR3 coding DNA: TGTGCCAGCAGTCCCCCACGGCCGTCCTATAATTCACCCCTCCACTTT. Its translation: CASSPPRPSYNSPLHF.

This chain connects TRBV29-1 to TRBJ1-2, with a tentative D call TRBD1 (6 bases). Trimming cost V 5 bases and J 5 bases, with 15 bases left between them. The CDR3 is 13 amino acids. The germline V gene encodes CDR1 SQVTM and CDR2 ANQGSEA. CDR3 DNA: TGCAGCGTTACCATACAGGGAGCGTATGGCTACACCTTC. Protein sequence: CSVTIQGAYGYTF.

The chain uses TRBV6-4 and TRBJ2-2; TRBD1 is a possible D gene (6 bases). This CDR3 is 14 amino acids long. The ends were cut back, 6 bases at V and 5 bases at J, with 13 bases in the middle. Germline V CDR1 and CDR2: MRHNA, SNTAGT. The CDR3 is CASSAGTTTGELFF. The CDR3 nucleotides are TGTGCCAGCAGCGCCGGGACAACAACCGGGGAGCTGTTTTTT.

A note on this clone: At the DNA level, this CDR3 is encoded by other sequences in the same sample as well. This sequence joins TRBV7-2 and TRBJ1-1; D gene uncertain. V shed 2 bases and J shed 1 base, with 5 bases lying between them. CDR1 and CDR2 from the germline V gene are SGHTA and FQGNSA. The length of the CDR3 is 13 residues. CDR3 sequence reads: CASSLTENTEAFF. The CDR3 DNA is TGTGCCAGCAGCTTAACAGAGAACACTGAAGCTTTCTTT.

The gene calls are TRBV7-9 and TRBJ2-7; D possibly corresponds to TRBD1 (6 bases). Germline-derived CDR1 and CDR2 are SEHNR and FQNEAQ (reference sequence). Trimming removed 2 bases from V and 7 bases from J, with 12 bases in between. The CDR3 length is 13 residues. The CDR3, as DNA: TGTGCCAGCAGCTTATCCGATCAGGGGGAGCAGTACTTC. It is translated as CASSLSDQGEQYF. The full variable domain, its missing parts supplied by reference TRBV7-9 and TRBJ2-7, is DTGVSQNPRHKITKRGQNVTFRCDPISEHNRLYWYRQTLGQGPEFLTYFQNEAQLEKSRLLSDRFSAERPKGSFSTLEIQRTEQGDSAMYLCASSLSDQGEQYFGPGTRLTVT.

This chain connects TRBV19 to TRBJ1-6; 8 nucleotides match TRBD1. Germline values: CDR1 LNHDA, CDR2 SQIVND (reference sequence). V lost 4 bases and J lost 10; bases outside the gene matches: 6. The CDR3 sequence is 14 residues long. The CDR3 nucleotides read TGTGCCAGTAGTACTGGACAGGGTTTGTCACCCCTCCACTTT. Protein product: CASSTGQGLSPLHF.

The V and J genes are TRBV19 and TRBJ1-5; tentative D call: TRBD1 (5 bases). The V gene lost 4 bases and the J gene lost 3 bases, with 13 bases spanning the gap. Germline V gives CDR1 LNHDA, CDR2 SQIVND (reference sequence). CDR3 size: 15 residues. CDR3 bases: TGTGCCAGTAGTAACCCCGCAGGGTTCAATCAGCCCCAGCATTTT. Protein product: CASSNPAGFNQPQHF.

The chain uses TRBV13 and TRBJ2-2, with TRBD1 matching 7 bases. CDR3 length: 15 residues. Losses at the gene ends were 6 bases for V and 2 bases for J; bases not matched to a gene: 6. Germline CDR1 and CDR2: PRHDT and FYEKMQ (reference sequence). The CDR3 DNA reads TGTGCCAGCAGACCCCGGGACAGAAACACCGGGGAGCTGTTTTTT. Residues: CASRPRDRNTGELFF. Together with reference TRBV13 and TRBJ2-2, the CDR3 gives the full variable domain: AAGVIQSPRHLIKEKRETATLKCYPIPRHDTVYWYQQGPGQDPQFLISFYEKMQSDKGSIPDRFSAQQFSDYHSELNMSSLELGDSALYFCASRPRDRNTGELFFGEGSRLTVL.

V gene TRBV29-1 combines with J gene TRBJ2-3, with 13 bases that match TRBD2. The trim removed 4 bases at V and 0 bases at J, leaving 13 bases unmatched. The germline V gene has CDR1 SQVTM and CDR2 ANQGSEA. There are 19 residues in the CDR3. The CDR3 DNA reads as TGCAGCGTTGCCTGGGCCGGACTAGCGGGGGCCCGTAGCACAGATACGCAGTATTTT. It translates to CSVAWAGLAGARSTDTQYF.

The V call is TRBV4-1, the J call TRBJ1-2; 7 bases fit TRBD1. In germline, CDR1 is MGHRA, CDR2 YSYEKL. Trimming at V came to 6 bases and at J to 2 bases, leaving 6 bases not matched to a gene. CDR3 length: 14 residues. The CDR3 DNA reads TGCGCCAGCAGACCGGGACAGACCAACTATGGCTACACCTTC. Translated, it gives CASRPGQTNYGYTF.

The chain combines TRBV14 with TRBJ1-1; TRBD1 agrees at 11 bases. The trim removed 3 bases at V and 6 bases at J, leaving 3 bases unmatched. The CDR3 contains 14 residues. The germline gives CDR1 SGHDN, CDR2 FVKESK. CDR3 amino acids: CASSHTGQGAEAFF. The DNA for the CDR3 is TGTGCCAGCAGCCACACGGGACAGGGGGCTGAAGCTTTCTTT. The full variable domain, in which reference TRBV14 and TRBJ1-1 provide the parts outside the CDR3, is EAGVTQFPSHSVIEKGQTVTLRCDPISGHDNLYWYRRVMGKEIKFLLHFVKESKQDESGMPNNRFLAERTGGTYSTLKVQPAELEDSGVYFCASSHTGQGAEAFFGQGTRLTVV.